This is a list of T cell receptor beta chains from one sample in a study of early T cells in non-severe SARS-CoV-2 infection. TCRdb used MiXCR to reprocess the 5' RACE reads, holding one entry per CDR3 protein. The data hold 80,000 to 95,000 distinct CDR3 sequences, with approximately 13% observed a single time. Sample: whole blood. The origin of the receptors is an adult who was a healthcare worker with PCR-confirmed SARS-CoV-2 infection or an uninfected control (not recorded which). CDR3s include the opening cysteine and the closing phenylalanine or tryptophan. D genes are given only for firm matches. A row's size may be missing; if present it is once, few, many or a size class.

cdr3_length | j_call | clone_size | d_call | v_call | cdr3_nt | cdr3_aa
16 | TRBJ2-1 | few | TRBD2 | TRBV7-9 | TGTGCCAGCAGCTTAGCCCGGACTAGCGGGAGGAATGAGCAGTTCTTC | CASSLARTSGRNEQFF
16 | TRBJ1-6 | . | TRBD1 | TRBV6-6 | TGTGCCAGCAGTTATCAAGCGACAGGGCGAAATTCACCCCTCCACTTT | CASSYQATGRNSPLHF
12 | TRBJ2-1 | many | . | TRBV11-2 | TGTGCCAGCAGCTTAGAATACAATGAGCAGTTCTTC | CASSLEYNEQFF
10 | TRBJ1-3 | many | . | TRBV20-1 | TGCAGTGTTGAGGGTGACACCATATATTTT | CSVEGDTIYF
16 | TRBJ1-2 | . | . | TRBV12-3/TRBV12-4 | TGTGCCAGCAGTCCCACAAGTACAGGGCCCACCGCTGGCTACACCTTC | CASSPTSTGPTAGYTF
15 | TRBJ2-1 | many | TRBD1 | TRBV18 | TGTGCCAGCTCACAGCCCGGGACAGGGGTCAATGAGCAGTTCTTC | CASSQPGTGVNEQFF
16 | TRBJ1-6 | few | TRBD1 | TRBV5-1 | TGCGCCAGCAGCTGGAATACAGGGGGGACTAATTCACCCCTCCACTTT | CASSWNTGGTNSPLHF
15 | TRBJ2-7 | few | . | TRBV3-1 | TGTGCCAGCAGCCAAGATCTCCAGAGACCCTACGAGCAGTACTTC | CASSQDLQRPYEQYF
15 | TRBJ1-2 | many | TRBD1 | TRBV7-9 | TGTGCCAGCAGCTTACAGGGGGCGCAAGGAAATGGCTACACCTTC | CASSLQGAQGNGYTF
17 | TRBJ2-7 | . | TRBD2 | TRBV2 | TGTGCCAGCAGTGCGGTTTCCACTAGCGGGTTAACCTACGAGCAGTACTTC | CASSAVSTSGLTYEQYF
14 | TRBJ2-1 | . | . | TRBV20-1 | TGCAGTGCTAGAGATGTGGTTGCAGGGGATGAGCAGTTCTTC | CSARDVVAGDEQFF
15 | TRBJ1-6 | few | TRBD1 | TRBV11-2 | TGTGCCAGCAGCTTTGGGACAGGGGCGTACTCACCCCTCCACTTT | CASSFGTGAYSPLHF
13 | TRBJ2-2 | few | . | TRBV7-2 | TGTGCCAGCAGCTTAGCGCTTAGCGGGGAGCTGTTTTTT | CASSLALSGELFF
16 | TRBJ1-4 | . | . | TRBV20-1 | TGCAGTGCTAGAGACCAACAGTGGGATACTAATGAAAAACTGTTTTTT | CSARDQQWDTNEKLFF
13 | TRBJ1-2 | . | . | TRBV3-1 | TGTGCCAGCAGCCACCGGGGACGCTATGGCTACACCTTC | CASSHRGRYGYTF
12 | TRBJ2-1 | . | TRBD1 | TRBV6-5 | TGTGCCAGCAGCCGGGACAGGGATGAGCAGTTCTTC | CASSRDRDEQFF
16 | TRBJ2-1 | few | TRBD2 | TRBV30 | TGTGCCTGGAGTGCCGGGACTAGTTTCACCTACAATGAGCAGTTCTTC | CAWSAGTSFTYNEQFF
15 | TRBJ2-5 | . | TRBD1 | TRBV29-1 | TGCAGCATCCCCTCGAGGGGACAGATAGAAGAGACCCAGTACTTC | CSIPSRGQIEETQYF
15 | TRBJ2-7 | few | TRBD1 | TRBV7-9 | TGTGCCAGCAGCTTAGCTGGGACAGGGACGTACGAGCAGTACTTC | CASSLAGTGTYEQYF
13 | TRBJ1-2 | . | TRBD1 | TRBV7-2 | TGTGCCAGCGGGAGAGACAGGGATGATGGCTACACCTTC | CASGRDRDDGYTF
12 | TRBJ2-1 | . | . | TRBV12-5 | TGTGCTAGTGTCAAGGGGAGGCTTGAGCAGTTCTTC | CASVKGRLEQFF
14 | TRBJ2-2 | few | . | TRBV19 | TGTGCCGTCAAGTCCGGGGGATCCACCGGGGAGCTGTTTTTT | CAVKSGGSTGELFF
14 | TRBJ1-2 | . | . | TRBV6-6 | TGTGCCAGCAGTTATGAGGGCCCCTTCTATGGCTACACCTTC | CASSYEGPFYGYTF
13 | TRBJ2-7 | . | . | TRBV20-1 | TGCAGTGCTCCGCCGGGATCCGGGACGGAGCAGTACTTC | CSAPPGSGTEQYF
15 | TRBJ1-5 | . | . | TRBV20-1 | TGCAGTGCTAGAGATCGAGCCGAATTCAATCAGCCCCAGCATTTT | CSARDRAEFNQPQHF
15 | TRBJ1-1 | few | . | TRBV21-1 | TGTGCCAGCAGCCCGAGAGGAGGGGGAGACACTGAAGCTTTCTTT | CASSPRGGGDTEAFF
15 | TRBJ2-2 | . | . | TRBV12-3/TRBV12-4 | TGTGCCAGCAGTTTTGCGACGGGCAGGGCCGGGGAGCTGTTTTTT | CASSFATGRAGELFF
14 | TRBJ2-3 | medium-sized | TRBD2 | TRBV27 | TGTGCCAGCGGGGAGCGGGAGGTCAGAGATACGCAGTATTTT | CASGEREVRDTQYF
13 | TRBJ1-1 | few | TRBD1 | TRBV19 | TGTGCCAGTCGGGGACAGGGCCCGACTGAAGCTTTCTTT | CASRGQGPTEAFF
15 | TRBJ2-7 | . | . | TRBV7-2 | TGTGCCAGCAGCCCTAGCCGAACCAGAGTCTACGAGCAGTACTTC | CASSPSRTRVYEQYF
11 | TRBJ1-1 | . | TRBD1 | TRBV29-1 | TGCAGCGTTGGACAGGGCTCTGAAGCTTTCTTT | CSVGQGSEAFF
15 | TRBJ1-1 | few | . | TRBV4-1 | TGCGCCAGCAGCCAAGATCCGGAGGGTAGCTCTGAAGCTTTCTTT | CASSQDPEGSSEAFF
15 | TRBJ2-7 | few | TRBD1 | TRBV24-1 | TGTGCCACCAGTGATCCAGGGGGTCTCTTTGGCGAGCAGTACTTC | CATSDPGGLFGEQYF
16 | TRBJ2-2 | few | . | TRBV14 | TGTGCCAGCAGCCAAGCGAGACAGACTAGCACCGGGGAGCTGTTTTTT | CASSQARQTSTGELFF
11 | TRBJ2-7 | many | . | TRBV10-3 | TGTGCCATCAGCTCCGGGTACGAGCAGTACTTC | CAISSGYEQYF
16 | TRBJ2-7 | few | TRBD2 | TRBV3-1 | TGTGCCAGCAGCCAAGGAAGCGGGACCCCCTCCTACGAGCAGTACTTC | CASSQGSGTPSYEQYF
13 | TRBJ2-5 | many | . | TRBV9 | TGTGCCAGCAGCGTAGCTAGGGAAGAGACCCAGTACTTC | CASSVAREETQYF
16 | TRBJ2-3 | few | TRBD2 | TRBV20-1 | TGCAGTGCCCCCCCGCGGGCTAGCGGAAACGGAGATACGCAGTATTTT | CSAPPRASGNGDTQYF
15 | TRBJ2-1 | few | . | TRBV29-1 | TGCAGCGTTGAAGGTGGGAGGTCCGGGTACAATGAGCAGTTCTTC | CSVEGGRSGYNEQFF
14 | TRBJ2-7 | few | . | TRBV19 | TGTGCCAGTAGTCCCCGGGGAGGACCCTACGAGCAGTACTTC | CASSPRGGPYEQYF